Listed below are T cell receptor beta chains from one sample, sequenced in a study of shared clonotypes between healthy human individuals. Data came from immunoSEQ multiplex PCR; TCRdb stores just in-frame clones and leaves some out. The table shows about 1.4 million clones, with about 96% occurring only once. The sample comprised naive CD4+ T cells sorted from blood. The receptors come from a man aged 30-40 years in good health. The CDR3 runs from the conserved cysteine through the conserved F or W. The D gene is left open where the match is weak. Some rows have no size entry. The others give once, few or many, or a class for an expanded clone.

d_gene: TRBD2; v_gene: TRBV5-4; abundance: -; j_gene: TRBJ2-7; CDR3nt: TGTGCCGCTCAGCCTAGCGGGAGCCACGAGCAGTACTTC; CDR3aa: CAAQPSGSHEQYF
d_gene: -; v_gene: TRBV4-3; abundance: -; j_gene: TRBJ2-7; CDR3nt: TGCGCCAGCAGCCAACTAATAGGGCGGTACGAGCAGTACTTC; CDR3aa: CASSQLIGRYEQYF
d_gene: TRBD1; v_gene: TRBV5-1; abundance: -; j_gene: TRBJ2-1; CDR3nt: TGCGCCAGCCAGGACTGGGACAGGGGGCTTTTAAGCTCCTACAATGAGCAGTTCTTC; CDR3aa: CASQDWDRGLLSSYNEQFF
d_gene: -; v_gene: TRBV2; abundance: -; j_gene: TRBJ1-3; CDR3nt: TGTGCCTGGAGGGAGGACCTAAACTCTGGAAACACCATATATTTT; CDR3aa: CAWREDLNSGNTIYF
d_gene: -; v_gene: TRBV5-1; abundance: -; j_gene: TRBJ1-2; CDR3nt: TGCGCCAGCAGCCCCGAAGGCAGCAATGGCTACACCTTC; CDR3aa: CASSPEGSNGYTF
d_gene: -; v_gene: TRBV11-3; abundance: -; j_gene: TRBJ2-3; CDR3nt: TGTGCCAGCAGCTTAGGGGGATGGACAGCGCAGGGCACAGATACGCAGTATTTT; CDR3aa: CASSLGGWTAQGTDTQYF
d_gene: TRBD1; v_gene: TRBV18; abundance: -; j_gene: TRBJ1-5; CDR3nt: TGTGCCAGCTCAGCGACAGGGTTCGATCAGCCCCAGCATTTT; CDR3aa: CASSATGFDQPQHF
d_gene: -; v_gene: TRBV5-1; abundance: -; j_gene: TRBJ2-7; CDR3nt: TGCGCCAGCAGCTTGGCGGTCCCCCCCTACGAGCAGTACTTC; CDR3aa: CASSLAVPPYEQYF
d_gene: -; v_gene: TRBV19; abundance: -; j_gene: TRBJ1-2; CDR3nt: TGTGCCAGTAGTATAAGACCAGGAGCTAACTATGGCTACACCTTC; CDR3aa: CASSIRPGANYGYTF
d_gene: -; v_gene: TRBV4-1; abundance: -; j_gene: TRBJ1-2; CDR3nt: TGCGCCAGCAGCCCGATTGGTATGGATGGCTACACCTTC; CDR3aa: CASSPIGMDGYTF
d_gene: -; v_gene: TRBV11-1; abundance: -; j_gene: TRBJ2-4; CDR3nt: TGTGCCAGCAGCTTAGTGTACGGTGGGCAGGCCAAAAACATTCAGTACTTC; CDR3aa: CASSLVYGGQAKNIQYF
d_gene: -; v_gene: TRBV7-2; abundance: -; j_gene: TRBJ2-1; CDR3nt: TGTGCCAGCAGCCCCGCCTGGGGGAATGAGCAGTTCTTC; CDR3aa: CASSPAWGNEQFF
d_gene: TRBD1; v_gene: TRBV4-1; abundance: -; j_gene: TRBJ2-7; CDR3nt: TGCGCCAGCAGCCAACCGGGACAGTCCTACGAGCAGTACTTC; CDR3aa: CASSQPGQSYEQYF
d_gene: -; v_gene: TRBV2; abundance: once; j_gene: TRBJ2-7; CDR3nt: TGTGCCAGCAGTCCTCGAATCTACGAGCAGTACTTC; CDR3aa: CASSPRIYEQYF
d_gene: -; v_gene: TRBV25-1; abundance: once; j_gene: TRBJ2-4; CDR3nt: TGTGCCAGCAGTGCGGCCGCTTCGCGGGCCAAAAACATTCAGTACTTC; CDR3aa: CASSAAASRAKNIQYF
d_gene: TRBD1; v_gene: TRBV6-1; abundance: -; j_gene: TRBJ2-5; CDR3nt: TGTGCCAGCAGTGGGTGGGACAGAGGCCGTATCATCCAGCTCAGGGAGACCCAGTACTTC; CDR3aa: CASSGWDRGRIIQLRETQYF
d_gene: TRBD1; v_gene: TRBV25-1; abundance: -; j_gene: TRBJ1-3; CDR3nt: TGTGCCAGCAGTGAATTTTTGGGACAGGGGGCCGGAAACACCATATATTTT; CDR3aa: CASSEFLGQGAGNTIYF
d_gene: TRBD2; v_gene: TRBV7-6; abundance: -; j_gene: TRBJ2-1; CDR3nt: TGTGCCAGCAGCTTAGGACGGGCGGGAGGAACAATCGGAAATCATGAGCAGTTCTTC; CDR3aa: CASSLGRAGGTIGNHEQFF
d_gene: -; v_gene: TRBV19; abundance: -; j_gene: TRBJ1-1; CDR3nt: TGTGCCAGTAGTATAGGCAGCGGCACTGAAGCTTTCTTT; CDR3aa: CASSIGSGTEAFF
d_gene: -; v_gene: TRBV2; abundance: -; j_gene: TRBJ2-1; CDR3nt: TGTGCCAGCATCCGGGGCTATGAGCAGTTCTTC; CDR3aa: CASIRGYEQFF
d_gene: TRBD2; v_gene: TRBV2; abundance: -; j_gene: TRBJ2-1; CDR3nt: TGTGCCAGCAGTGAAGGACTAGCGGGAGGGCCCTTTGAGTTCTTC; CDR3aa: CASSEGLAGGPFEFF
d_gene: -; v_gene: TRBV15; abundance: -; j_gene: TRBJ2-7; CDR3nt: TGTGCCACCAGCAGGATCCTCTCCGGGGGGCTCGAGCAGTACTTC; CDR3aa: CATSRILSGGLEQYF
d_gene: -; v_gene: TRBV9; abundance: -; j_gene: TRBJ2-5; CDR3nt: TGTGCCAGCAGCGAGGATGAGGGCCGCAAGAAGACCCAGTACTTC; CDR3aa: CASSEDEGRKKTQYF
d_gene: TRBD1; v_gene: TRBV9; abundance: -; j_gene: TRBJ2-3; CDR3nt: TGTGCCAGCAGCCCATATCCGGACAGGGGGCGCGTTAGCACAGATACGCAGTATTTT; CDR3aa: CASSPYPDRGRVSTDTQYF
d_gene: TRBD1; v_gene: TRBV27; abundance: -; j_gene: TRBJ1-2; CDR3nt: TGTGCCAGCGCCAAGCTGGGACAGGGGGCTTATGGCTACACCTTC; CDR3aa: CASAKLGQGAYGYTF
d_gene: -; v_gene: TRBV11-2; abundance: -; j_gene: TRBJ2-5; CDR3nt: TGTGCCAGCCGTGGTCGGACGCTAAGGGAGACCCAGTACTTC; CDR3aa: CASRGRTLRETQYF
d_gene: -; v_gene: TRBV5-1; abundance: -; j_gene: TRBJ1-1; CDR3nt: TGCGCCAGCAGCTTGGTGTTTAGCCTGAACACTGAAGCTTTCTTT; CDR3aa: CASSLVFSLNTEAFF